A selection of T cell receptor beta chains follows, all from one sample in a study of OX40 agonist ivuxolimab in advanced cancers. Repertoires were generated with immunoSEQ multiplex PCR, while TCRdb's copy carries only in-frame clones and drops some. In the table there are about 65,000 clones, 89% of which are singletons. The starting material was CD4+ or CD8+ T cells sorted from blood, obtained in a trial of the OX40 agonist ivuxolimab. All receptors come from an adult with an advanced solid tumor such as melanoma, head and neck, liver or kidney cancer. Both conserved end residues are part of each CDR3. A D gene is named only where the DNA matches it firmly. Some rows mark clone size as missing; the rest say once, few, many or name a class of expanded clone.

clone_size	v_call	d_call	j_call	cdr3_aa	cdr3_nt
NA	TRBV5-1	TRBD2	TRBJ2-7	CASSPAGGMGSEQYF	TGCGCCAGCAGCCCGGCGGGGGGGATGGGGTCCGAGCAGTACTTC
NA	TRBV30	TRBD1	TRBJ2-3	CAWDREITDTQYF	TGTGCCTGGGACAGGGAGATCACAGATACGCAGTATTTT
NA	TRBV5-4	TRBD2	TRBJ2-1	CASSTGTSGGYREQFF	TGTGCCAGCAGCACAGGGACTAGCGGGGGGTACAGAGAGCAGTTCTTC
NA	TRBV10-3	NA	TRBJ1-1	CAIQQGRGTEAFF	TGTGCCATCCAGCAGGGTCGGGGCACTGAAGCTTTCTTT
NA	TRBV5-1	NA	TRBJ1-6	CASSLAGRSYSPLHF	TGCGCCAGCAGCTTGGCGGGAAGGAGCTATTCACCCCTCCACTTT
once	TRBV23-1	TRBD1	TRBJ1-1	CASSQSGTGTNTEAFF	TGCGCCAGCAGTCAATCTGGGACAGGCACGAACACTGAAGCTTTCTTT
NA	TRBV4-1	TRBD1	TRBJ1-2	CASSRPGQGPGYTF	TGCGCCAGCAGCCGCCCGGGACAGGGGCCCGGCTACACCTTC
NA	TRBV6-5	NA	TRBJ2-3	CATKIMGTDTQYF	TGTGCCACCAAAATAATGGGCACAGATACGCAGTATTTT
NA	TRBV12-5	TRBD2	TRBJ2-5	CASGSRTSGRIQETQYF	TGTGCTAGTGGTTCTCGGACTAGCGGGCGGATCCAAGAGACCCAGTACTTC
NA	TRBV5-4	NA	TRBJ1-2	CASRPPYGISDGPNYGYTF	TGTGCCAGCAGACCCCCCTACGGGATTTCGGACGGACCTAACTATGGCTACACCTTC
NA	TRBV2	NA	TRBJ2-7	CASHPKYERQYF	TGTGCCAGCCACCCTAAGTATGAGCGGCAGTACTTC
NA	TRBV18	NA	TRBJ1-2	CASSPGHQNYGYTF	TGTGCCAGCTCACCAGGACACCAGAACTATGGCTACACCTTC
NA	TRBV12-5	NA	TRBJ1-5	CASGLWPGGNQPQHF	TGTGCTAGTGGTTTGTGGCCAGGGGGCAATCAGCCCCAGCATTTT
NA	TRBV6-5	NA	TRBJ1-2	CASQTVGGYTF	TGTGCCAGCCAGACGGTGGGTGGCTACACCTTC
once	TRBV6-5	TRBD1	TRBJ1-6	CASSYTGQGSPLHF	TGTGCCAGCAGTTACACGGGACAGGGCTCACCCCTCCACTTT
NA	TRBV5-1	NA	TRBJ1-4	CASSEGQGNEKLFF	TGCGCCAGCAGCGAGGGACAAGGGAATGAAAAACTGTTTTTT
NA	TRBV11-2	TRBD1	TRBJ1-2	CASSRDRVGGYTF	TGTGCCAGCAGCCGAGACAGGGTCGGTGGCTACACCTTC
once	TRBV10-3	NA	TRBJ2-7	CAISAAGEQYF	TGTGCCATCAGTGCTGCAGGAGAGCAGTACTTC
NA	TRBV9	NA	TRBJ1-1	CASSQTPTAMNTEAFF	TGTGCCAGCTCCCAAACCCCGACAGCCATGAACACTGAAGCTTTCTTT
few	TRBV5-8	NA	TRBJ1-5	CASSPGLNQPQHF	TGTGCCAGCAGCCCCGGGCTCAATCAGCCCCAGCATTTT
NA	TRBV7-2	NA	TRBJ1-5	CASSPGGGSNQPQHF	TGTGCCAGCAGCCCCGGGGGGGGTAGCAATCAGCCCCAGCATTTT
NA	TRBV4-1	NA	TRBJ1-6	CASSQDRSGNSPLHF	TGCGCCAGCAGCCAAGACCGTTCGGGTAATTCACCCCTCCACTTT
NA	TRBV7-2	NA	TRBJ1-3	CASSLSAGNTIYF	TGTGCCAGCAGCTTAAGCGCTGGAAACACCATATATTTT
once	TRBV11-2	NA	TRBJ1-3	CASSLGGQSSGNTIYF	TGTGCCAGCAGCCTAGGTGGACAGAGCTCTGGAAACACCATATATTTT
NA	TRBV21-1	NA	TRBJ1-6	CASSKASRLAGGNSPLHF	TGTGCCAGCAGCAAAGCGAGCAGGCTCGCAGGAGGAAATTCACCCCTCCACTTT
NA	TRBV19	NA	TRBJ1-4	CASSIDANEKLFF	TGTGCCAGTAGTATAGATGCTAATGAAAAACTGTTTTTT
NA	TRBV5-4	NA	TRBJ1-5	CASSLNPGSNQPQHF	TGTGCCAGCAGCTTGAATCCGGGGAGCAATCAGCCCCAGCATTTT
NA	TRBV5-1	NA	TRBJ2-7	CASSLGSHGGEQYF	TGCGCCAGCAGCTTGGGGTCCCATGGGGGCGAGCAGTACTTC
NA	TRBV6-6	TRBD1	TRBJ2-3	CASTSGTGVKSDTQYF	TGTGCCAGCACTTCCGGGACAGGGGTTAAATCAGATACGCAGTATTTT
NA	TRBV25-1	TRBD2	TRBJ2-1	CASSRGGSFYNEQFF	TGTGCCAGCAGCCGGGGGGGGTCCTTTTACAATGAGCAGTTCTTC
NA	TRBV5-1	NA	TRBJ2-3	CASSLVPASTTDTQYF	TGCGCCAGCAGCTTGGTACCCGCCAGTACCACAGATACGCAGTATTTT
NA	TRBV7-6	NA	TRBJ2-1	CASSRLYNEQFF	TGTGCCAGCAGCCGACTCTACAATGAGCAGTTCTTC
once	TRBV6-5	NA	TRBJ1-4	CASSTRQRSNEKLFF	TGTGCCAGCAGTACAAGACAGCGTTCGAATGAAAAACTGTTTTTT
NA	TRBV14	TRBD1	TRBJ1-5	CASSQDWPGQGYQPQHF	TGTGCCAGCAGCCAAGATTGGCCGGGACAGGGGTATCAGCCCCAGCATTTT
NA	TRBV25-1	NA	TRBJ2-7	CASSELVYWAYEQYF	TGTGCCAGCAGTGAATTGGTATATTGGGCCTACGAGCAGTACTTC
NA	TRBV19	TRBD1	TRBJ2-3	CASSIQGENTQYF	TGTGCCAGTAGCATACAGGGGGAAAATACGCAGTATTTT
NA	TRBV5-4	TRBD1	TRBJ1-2	CASSFPLGQAGYGYTF	TGTGCCAGCAGCTTCCCCCTGGGACAGGCGGGCTATGGCTACACCTTC
NA	TRBV11-2	NA	TRBJ1-5	CASSLDRDQPQHF	TGTGCCAGCAGCTTAGACAGAGATCAGCCCCAGCATTTT
NA	TRBV5-1	TRBD1	TRBJ1-4	CASSSQGATNEKLFF	TGCGCCAGCAGCTCACAGGGGGCAACTAATGAAAAACTGTTTTTT
NA	TRBV18	TRBD2	TRBJ2-3	CASSPLGTSDTDTQYF	TGTGCCAGCTCACCTCTCGGGACTAGCGACACAGATACGCAGTATTTT
NA	TRBV19	NA	TRBJ1-4	CASSPDSFSKATNEKLFF	TGTGCCAGTAGCCCGGACAGTTTCTCCAAAGCAACTAATGAAAAACTGTTTTTT
NA	TRBV5-1	NA	TRBJ2-5	CASSLERHGTQYF	TGCGCCAGCAGCTTGGAGAGACACGGGACCCAGTACTTC
NA	TRBV2	NA	TRBJ2-6	CASSPSTGANVLTF	TGTGCCAGCAGCCCGTCGACTGGGGCCAACGTCCTGACTTTC
NA	TRBV6-4	NA	TRBJ2-3	CASSDSFAGVGTDTQYF	TGTGCCAGCAGTGACTCCTTCGCGGGTGTAGGCACAGATACGCAGTATTTT
few	TRBV5-4	NA	TRBJ1-3	CASSSAGGNTIYF	TGTGCCAGCAGCTCCGCCGGGGGAAACACCATATATTTT
NA	TRBV5-6	TRBD2	TRBJ2-4	CASSLGRLAGEAKNIQYF	TGTGCCAGCAGCTTGGGAAGACTAGCGGGGGAAGCCAAAAACATTCAGTACTTC
NA	TRBV6-4	NA	TRBJ2-3	CASSEVPLGAGTDTQYF	TGTGCCAGCAGTGAGGTCCCGTTGGGGGCGGGCACAGATACGCAGTATTTT
NA	TRBV10-3	NA	TRBJ2-7	CAISESRTGLYEQYF	TGTGCCATCAGTGAGTCGCGGACGGGCCTCTACGAGCAGTACTTC
NA	TRBV11-2	TRBD2	TRBJ2-5	CASSKLAGGPETQYF	TGTGCCAGCAGCAAACTAGCGGGGGGGCCGGAGACCCAGTACTTC
NA	TRBV6-5	NA	TRBJ1-1	CASRIQKNTEAFF	TGTGCCAGCAGGATACAGAAGAACACTGAAGCTTTCTTT
NA	TRBV2	NA	TRBJ1-2	CATNAGGLNYGYTF	TGTGCTACCAACGCGGGGGGGCTCAACTATGGCTACACCTTC
NA	TRBV20-1	NA	TRBJ2-7	CSARDTYEQYF	TGCAGTGCTAGGGACACCTACGAGCAGTACTTC
NA	TRBV4-1	NA	TRBJ1-2	CASSQDDRWENYGYTF	TGCGCCAGCAGCCAAGATGATAGGTGGGAGAACTATGGCTACACCTTC
NA	TRBV11-2	TRBD2	TRBJ2-1	CASSEGTSTYNEQFF	TGTGCCAGCAGCGAAGGGACTAGCACGTACAATGAGCAGTTCTTC
NA	TRBV7-6	TRBD1	TRBJ1-1	CASSLNGQGLNTEAFF	TGTGCCAGCAGCTTAAACGGACAGGGCCTGAACACTGAAGCTTTCTTT
NA	TRBV7-2	NA	TRBJ2-2	CASSFGGRTGELFF	TGTGCCAGCAGCTTTGGCGGGCGGACCGGGGAGCTGTTTTTT